The source of this T cell receptor beta chain is a study of radiotherapy plus CTLA-4 blockade in lung cancer. This CDR3 spans 16 amino acids. Libraries were prepared by immunoSEQ multiplex PCR; TCRdb keeps only in-frame clonotypes and omits some of them. Counted here are tens of thousands of clones, almost 85% occurring once; the ten biggest clones make up 4% to 5%. V and J are TRBV21-1 and TRBJ2-1; the table's D call, TRBD2, was not checked against the DNA. TRBV21-1 is a documented pseudogene. The sample was peripheral blood, taken from a patient treated with radiotherapy plus ipilimumab. The clonotype originates from a human donor with non-small cell lung cancer whose response to radiotherapy plus ipilimumab could not be evaluated. The CDR3 nucleotides read TGTGCCAGCACCCCCCTTTCAGCGGCCGACTACAATGAGCAGTTCTTC. It encodes CASTPLSAADYNEQFF.